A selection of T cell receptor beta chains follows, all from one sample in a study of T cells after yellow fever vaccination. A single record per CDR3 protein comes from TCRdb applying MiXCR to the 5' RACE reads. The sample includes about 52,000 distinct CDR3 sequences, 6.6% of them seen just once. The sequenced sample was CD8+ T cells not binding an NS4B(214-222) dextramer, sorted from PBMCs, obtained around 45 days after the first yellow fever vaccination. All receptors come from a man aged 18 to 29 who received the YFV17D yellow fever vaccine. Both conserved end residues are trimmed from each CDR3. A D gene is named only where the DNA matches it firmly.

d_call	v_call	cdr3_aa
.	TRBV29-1	SGEDWGDRNQPQH
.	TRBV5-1	ASSLSRTANTGELF
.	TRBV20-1	SARRNRFTEAFFGQGLEAF
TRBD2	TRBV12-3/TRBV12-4	ASSHTLAGAADTQY
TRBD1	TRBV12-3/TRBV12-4	ASSPRDSPFEQY
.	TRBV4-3	ASGSADFTDTQY
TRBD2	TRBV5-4	ASSPGLAGTETQY
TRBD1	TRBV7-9	ASSLARQGTNNEQF
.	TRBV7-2	ASSSSPVWYGYT
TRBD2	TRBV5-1	ASSFSGGFTDTQY
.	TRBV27	ASSLGVSSNQPQH
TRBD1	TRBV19	ASSFTGDQPQH
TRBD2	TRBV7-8	ASSPLTGTSDTDTQY
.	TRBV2	AMSRTANTGELF
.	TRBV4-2	ASSQVWTEIDAF
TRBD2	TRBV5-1	ASSTGLAGDEQY
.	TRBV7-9	ASSQTSRSDTQY
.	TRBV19	ASNDMGTEAF
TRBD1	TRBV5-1	ASSSGGQGADYGYT
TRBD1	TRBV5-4	ASSGTGFPYNEQF
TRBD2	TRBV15	ATSRELAGNYNEQF
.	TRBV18	ASSPRPGAGDTDTQY
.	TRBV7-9	ASSPMAGTNNEAF
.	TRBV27	ASSSGLIHQPQH
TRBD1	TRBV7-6	ASSPTTGDYNEQF
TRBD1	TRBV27	ASSPTTLGQGTDTQY
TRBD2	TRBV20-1	SARDAETSGVWQF
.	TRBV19	ASSIAPGTGELF
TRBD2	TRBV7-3	ASSYNLAGRDTQY
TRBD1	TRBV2	ASYSGGKTEAF
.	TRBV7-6	ASSLGQVYEQY
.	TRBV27	ASSPDRNTGELF
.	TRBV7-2	ASSRSTVNQPQH
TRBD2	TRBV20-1	SASGLAGGTSYNEQF
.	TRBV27	ASSPRLLTQQETQY
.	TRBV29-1	SGQTAKAYNEQF
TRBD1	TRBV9	ASSVEGTGKDEQY
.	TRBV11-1	ASSLNDYSYSSNNEQF
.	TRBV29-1	SVEGIGGRGPNEQF
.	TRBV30	AWRRWQGRNTGELF
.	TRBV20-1	SARDDWTSYEQY
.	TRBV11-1	ASSFLNPRQGYSGNTIY
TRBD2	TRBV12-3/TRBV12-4	ASSSGGGQETQY
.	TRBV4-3	ASSQVRGGNQPQH
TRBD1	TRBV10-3	AISESGQGTLETQY
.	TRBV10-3	AISESGEPYNEQF
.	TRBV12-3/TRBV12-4	ASSDVGTYEQY
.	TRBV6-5	ASSTGQAPYEQY
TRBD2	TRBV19	ASTGLAGYNEQF
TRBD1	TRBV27	ASSIPRTGGYQETQY
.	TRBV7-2	ASSLTADPWW
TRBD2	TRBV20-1	SARDGGEAKNIQY
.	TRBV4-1	ASSHRTWGGWELF
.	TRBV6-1	ASSRPGSDTQY
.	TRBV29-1	SVVGAANRDTQY
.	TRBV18	ASSPPQRNEQF
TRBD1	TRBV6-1	ASSVGQGANYGYT
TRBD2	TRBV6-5	ASSYVGGASGYNEQF
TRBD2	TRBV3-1	ASSQGISGEPLGDQY
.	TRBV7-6	ASSLEEWGDTQY